These 7 T cell receptor beta chains came from one sample sequenced in a study of CD4 and CD8 cells across lung adenocarcinoma regions. TCRdb ran MiXCR on the PCR reads and lists one entry per CDR3 protein. The table has about 23,000 distinct CDR3 sequences, around 52% seen once. Sequencing was done on a sample of CD4+ T cells from the center of a lung tumor. The receptors stem from a male donor with lung adenocarcinoma. The CD4 and CD8 labels of this study may be unreliable.

On this clonotype: An end of the junction differs from the germline gene, which may be a read error. This chain uses TRBV10-1 with TRBJ2-4; possible D gene TRBD1, 6 bases. The CDR3 loop spans 15 amino acids. Germline CDR1 and CDR2: WNHNN and SYGVQD (reference sequence). The DNA of the CDR3 is TGCGCCAGCGGTGAGGGGGTGCGAGCCAAAAACATTCAGTACTTC. This gives the protein CASGEGVRAKNIQYF.

This clonotype was picked up a small number of times. The chain has TRBV6-4 and TRBJ2-5; no clear D gene. The germline CDR1 and CDR2 sequences are MRHNA and SNTAGT. This CDR3 is built from 13 residues. V lost 0 bases and J lost 5, with 7 bases in between. CDR3: CASSDSGMETQYF. For the CDR3, the DNA is TGTGCCAGCAGTGACTCAGGTATGGAGACCCAGTACTTC.

Of note for this clonotype: At one boundary the junction diverges from the germline segment, which might be a read error. The genes are TRBV10-3 and TRBJ2-3, with 7 bases matching TRBD2. Germline V gene lookup returns CDR1 ENHRY and CDR2 SYGVKD. This CDR3 contains 14 residues. CDR3 DNA sequence: TGTGCGGGCTCTGGGGGGGGAAGCACAGATACCCAGTATTTT. Residues: CAGSGGGSTDTQYF.

This clonotype was counted between two and nine times. The V gene is TRBV6-5, the J gene TRBJ2-1, with TRBD2 matching over 12 bases. Judging by the DNA end, TRBJ2-7 fits better; the J call may be wrong. Germline-derived CDR1 and CDR2 are MNHEY and SVGAGI. This CDR3 comprises 16 residues. CDR3 sequence reads: CASSYSLAGGPVEQYF. The CDR3 DNA is TGTGCCAGCAGTTACTCCCTAGCGGGAGGGCCGGTGGAGCAGTACTTC.

Only one count was recorded for this clonotype. A read error may be the cause here, since a much bigger clone is one base away. The chain uses TRBV6-2 or TRBV6-3 and TRBJ2-1; TRBD1 aligns across 7 bases. The CDR3 spans 14 residues. Germline CDR1 reads MNHEY; CDR2 reads SVGEGT. J lost 10 bases, V lost 6 bases, and 12 bases had no gene match. CDR3 sequence reads: CASRDGDSVYEQFF. The CDR3 nucleotides read TGTGCCAGCAGGGATGGGGACAGCGTATACGAGCAGTTCTTC.

The rearrangement links TRBV7-2 to TRBJ2-3; TRBD2 matches at 7 bases. With 2 bases clipped from V and 6 bases from J, the junction kept 5 bases outside the gene matches. CDR1 is SGHTA, CDR2 FQGNSA, per germline. This CDR3 contains 14 residues. CDR3 DNA sequence: TGTGCCAGCAGCTTATGGGGACTATCCGATACGCAGTATTTT. As protein: CASSLWGLSDTQYF.

CDR3 sequence: CASKGGGGACATDTQYF. CDR3 DNA sequence: TGTGCCAGCAAGGGGGGGGGGGGGGCCTGTGCCACAGATACGCAGTATTTT. The V and J genes are TRBV6-1 and TRBJ2-3; maybe TRBD2 (7 bases). The CDR3 totals 17 residues. Trimming took 7 bases from V and 2 from J, leaving 22 bases between them. Germline CDR1 and CDR2: MNHNS and SASEGT.